This T cell receptor (beta chain) was captured in a study of PD-1 blockade in classical Hodgkin lymphoma. Regarding time point: cycle 4 day 1 (C4D1), after around six weeks of nivolumab. Every patient relapsed after autologous stem cell transplantation, and brentuximab vedotin exposure varied. The data were produced by immunoSEQ multiplex PCR, yet TCRdb's version contains in-frame clones alone and is incomplete. The sample lists about 24,000 clones, around 84% occurring once. Findings and limits, study-wide: Newly diagnosed patients were reported to start with lower TCR diversity than healthy donors.

Worth noting for this clone: No antigen is known for it.

The source of this sequence is a human donor with classical Hodgkin lymphoma. Source: peripheral blood mononuclear cells (PBMCs), taken before the fourth cycle of nivolumab.

The CDR3 reads CASSLLGGATDTQYF. CDR3 DNA sequence: TGTGCCAGCAGTTTATTGGGAGGGGCGACAGATACGCAGTATTTT. This chain uses TRBV28 with TRBJ2-3, with 7 positions matching TRBD2. V lost 1 base to trimming and J lost 3 bases; unmatched junction nucleotides: 4. CDR3 length: 15 residues. Germline-derived CDR1 and CDR2 are MDHEN and SYDVKM.